This TCR beta chain derives from a study of cytomegalovirus exposure and HLA in healthy donors. Notes on the study in general: What a later analysis showed was that several of the most significant clusters appeared linked to common viral pathogens.

The germline gives CDR1 MNHEY, CDR2 SVGAGI. This CDR3 is built from 13 residues. The V and J ends lost 0 bases and 8 bases respectively, with 7 bases between them. Turning to this clone: Its target is unknown.

With 60 Vbeta and 13 Jbeta primers, the PCR was carried out. Clones were read by immunoSEQ multiplex PCR, and TCRdb kept only the in-frame ones, dropping some. The table lists over 100,000 clones. This clonotype was obtained from a man in his forties or fifties in good health and CMV-seropositive. Sequenced sample: PBMCs. The chain combines TRBV6-5 with TRBJ1-4; D gene unclear. CDR3 sequence: CASSYSSREKLFF. The CDR3 bases are TGTGCCAGCAGTTACTCGAGTCGAGAAAAACTGTTTTTT.